What follows are 26 T cell receptor beta chains derived from one specimen sequenced in a study of T cell responses to AZD1222 COVID-19 vaccine. Libraries were prepared by immunoSEQ multiplex PCR; TCRdb keeps only in-frame clonotypes and omits some of them. The table records 160,000 or so clones, approximately 90% of them present only once. Sequencing used peripheral blood, obtained on day 0 of AZD1222 vaccination. These receptors were obtained from an adult in good health.

The V call is TRBV5-4, the J call TRBJ1-2; 9 positions agree with TRBD1. Germline loops: CDR1 SGHNT, CDR2 YYREEE (reference sequence). This CDR3 contains 17 residues. J lost 4 bases, V lost 2 bases, and 12 bases had no gene match. The CDR3 here is CASSFGLQGAEGYGYTF. In nucleotides, the CDR3 is TGTGCCAGCAGCTTTGGCCTACAGGGGGCCGAGGGCTATGGCTACACCTTC.

The V and J genes are TRBV20-1 and TRBJ1-2; D gene ambiguous. Germline V gives CDR1 DFQATT, CDR2 SNEGSKA (reference sequence). V was shortened by 3 bases and J by 1 base, with 15 bases between the two germline ends. The CDR3 covers 15 residues. CDR3 in amino acids: CSASDPTASNYGYTF. The DNA of the CDR3 is TGCAGTGCTAGTGACCCCACGGCCAGTAACTATGGCTACACCTTC.

Remarks on this clone: Other DNA sequences from this sample encode an identical CDR3 as well. The chain couples TRBV21-1 to TRBJ1-3. TRBV21-1 is a listed pseudogene. The CDR3 runs to 15 residues. The chain's CDR3 is CASSLRTFSGNTIYF. The CDR3 DNA follows: TGCGCCAGCAGCCTCAGGACCTTCTCTGGAAACACCATATATTTT.

The V and J genes are TRBV6-5 and TRBJ2-7; D may be TRBD1 (6 bases). V lost 9 bases and J 2 bases, leaving 17 bases between the germline ends. Looked up from germline, CDR1 is MNHEY and CDR2 is SVGAGI. This CDR3 region has 14 residues. The CDR3 spells CASSAGTNTYEQYF. CDR3 nucleotides: TGTGCCAGTAGCGCCGGGACAAATACCTACGAGCAGTACTTC.

Remarks on this clone: One junction end disagrees with the germline gene, perhaps due to a read error. The chain employs TRBV7-7 and TRBJ2-7, with D unclear. This CDR3 is 13 amino acids long. The germline V gene has CDR1 SSHAT and CDR2 FNYEAQ (reference sequence). The CDR3 protein is CASSYGQTYEQYF. Written as DNA, the CDR3 is TGTGCTAGCAGTTACGGCCAGACTTACGAGCAGTACTTC.

This rearrangement joins TRBV30 to TRBJ1-3; tentative D call: TRBD1 (6 bases). CDR1 and CDR2 (germline): GTSNPN, SVGIG (reference sequence). This CDR3 has 11 amino acids. The CDR3 bases are TGTGCGTTTAGGGAAGGGGGAACCATATATTTT. Translating gives CAFREGGTIYF.

The V and J genes are TRBV6-1 and TRBJ1-2; TRBD1 might be the D (6 bases). The germline V and J ends were trimmed by 0 bases and 6 bases, with 11 bases remaining between them. CDR1 and CDR2 (germline): MNHNS, SASEGT. The CDR3 length is 14 residues. The CDR3 loop is CASSEARGGDGYTF. The CDR3 DNA sequence: TGTGCCAGCAGTGAAGCACGAGGGGGAGATGGCTACACCTTC.

The rearrangement joins TRBV5-1 to TRBJ2-1; 7 nucleotides agree with TRBD2. CDR1 and CDR2 from the germline V gene are SGHRS and YFSETQ. This CDR3 contains 15 residues. The V gene end was trimmed by 4 bases and the J gene end by 5 bases; junction bases not matched to a gene: 9. The CDR3 nucleotides are TGCGCCAGCAGCCCCGGACTAGGACCAGACAATGAGCAGTTCTTC. The encoded protein is CASSPGLGPDNEQFF.

This chain joins TRBV19 and TRBJ1-1; TRBD1 is a possible D gene (6 bases). CDR3 length: 14 residues. With 4 bases removed from V and 8 bases from J, the gap between germline ends came to 17 bases. Per germline, CDR1 LNHDA and CDR2 SQIVND (reference sequence). The CDR3 loop is CASSNPVFGGEAFF. In nucleotides, the CDR3 is TGTGCCAGTAGTAACCCAGTCTTCGGGGGCGAAGCTTTCTTT.

This chain links TRBV15 with TRBJ1-6; D is possibly TRBD1 (5 bases). Germline V gene sequence: CDR1 LNHNV, CDR2 YYDKDF (reference sequence). The CDR3 spans 15 residues. The V gene lost 5 bases and the J gene lost 8 bases, with 16 bases spanning the gap. The CDR3 loop is CATSPRDARDSPLHF. The CDR3 region has the DNA TGTGCCACCAGCCCACGGGACGCAAGGGATTCACCCCTCCACTTT. Filled out from reference TRBV15 and TRBJ1-6, the complete variable domain reads DAMVIQNPRYQVTQFGKPVTLSCSQTLNHNVMYWYQQKSSQAPKLLFHYYDKDFNNEADTPDNFQSRRPNTSFCFLDIRSPGLGDTAMYLCATSPRDARDSPLHFGNGTRLTVT.

The V gene is TRBV30, the J gene TRBJ2-1, with a tentative D call TRBD2 (6 bases). The CDR3 length is 11 residues. CDR1 is GTSNPN, CDR2 SVGIG, per germline (reference sequence). The germline V and J ends were trimmed by 7 bases and 10 bases, with 14 bases remaining between them. The CDR3 DNA follows: TGTGCCTATATCGGGGGAAGAGAGCAGTTCTTC. Its protein product is CAYIGGREQFF.

The chain combines TRBV5-1 with TRBJ2-5; D is unresolved. The germline V gene has CDR1 SGHRS and CDR2 YFSETQ. The ends were cut back, 1 base at V and 2 bases at J, with 9 bases in the middle. The CDR3 extends over 14 amino acids. As DNA, the CDR3 is TGCGCCAGCAGCTTGTGGGCACCACAAGAGACCCAGTACTTC. Protein: CASSLWAPQETQYF.

The rearrangement uses TRBV10-3 and TRBJ1-1, with 8 nucleotides matching TRBD1. V was clipped by 6 bases and J by 1 base; unmatched bases: 1. Germline loops: CDR1 ENHRY, CDR2 SYGVKD. The CDR3 loop spans 13 amino acids. CDR3 nucleotide sequence: TGTGCCATCAGCGGACAGGGGAACACTGAAGCTTTCTTT. Residues: CAISGQGNTEAFF.

This sequence joins TRBV5-1 and TRBJ1-2; no clear D gene. V was cut by 4 bases and J by 5 bases, with 9 bases left in between. CDR1 SGHRS and CDR2 YFSETQ come from the germline V gene. The CDR3 length is 12 residues. The CDR3 DNA reads TGCGCCAGCAGCCCCCTCGGATATGGCTACACCTTC. Translation gives CASSPLGYGYTF.

The V and J genes are TRBV10-3 and TRBJ1-1, with 9 bases identical to TRBD1. CDR3 length: 17 residues. Germline trimming cut 6 bases from V and 1 base from J; bases unmatched to any gene: 12. Germline V gene lookup returns CDR1 ENHRY and CDR2 SYGVKD. The CDR3 DNA reads TGTGCCATCAGGACAGAGGGACAGGGCTTGAGGAACACTGAAGCTTTCTTT. It is translated as CAIRTEGQGLRNTEAFF.

In its sample, this clone was seen once. The chain recombines TRBV29-1 with TRBJ1-1; no firm D call. CDR3 size: 11 residues. Germline V gene sequence: CDR1 SQVTM, CDR2 ANQGSEA. V was trimmed by 6 bases and J by 4 bases, leaving 9 bases between them. The CDR3 coding sequence is TGCAGCGTGTGGCTGGGCACTGAAGCTTTCTTT. Protein: CSVWLGTEAFF.

The CDR3 DNA reads as TGTGCCAGCAGCAAGTCCCGGGACAGGAACTCCTACGAGCAGTACTTC. It is translated as CASSKSRDRNSYEQYF. The chain employs TRBV6-2 or TRBV6-3 and TRBJ2-7; 8 nucleotides align to TRBD1. CDR3 length equals 16 residues. With V trimmed by 6 bases and J by 0 bases, 10 bases remained unmatched. Germline V gene sequence: CDR1 MNHEY, CDR2 SVGEGT.

A single count supports this clone. The chain is built from TRBV6-5 and TRBJ2-1; 10 nucleotides agree with TRBD2. Trimming at V came to 3 bases and at J to 5 bases, leaving 4 bases not matched to a gene. The CDR3 consists of 15 residues. Per the germline V gene, CDR1 is MNHEY and CDR2 is SVGAGI. The CDR3 DNA reads as TGTGCCAGCAGTTATTGGACTAGCGGACACAATGAGCAGTTCTTC. Protein sequence: CASSYWTSGHNEQFF.

The chain is built from TRBV19 and TRBJ1-6; D unresolved. Germline CDR1 reads LNHDA; CDR2 reads SQIVND (reference sequence). Trimming removed 4 bases at V and 10 bases at J, with 11 bases between. This CDR3 contains 13 residues. The CDR3 sequence is CASSSLGKSPLHF. CDR3 nucleotide sequence: TGTGCCAGTAGTAGTCTGGGGAAGTCACCCCTCCACTTT.

The genes are TRBV19 and TRBJ1-1, with D possibly matching TRBD1 (5 bases). The CDR3 extends over 16 amino acids. Germline assignment: CDR1 LNHDA and CDR2 SQIVND (reference sequence). V was trimmed by 7 bases and J by 7 bases, leaving 25 bases between them. CDR3 in amino acids: CASTEGRAHKGFEAFF. The DNA of the CDR3 is TGTGCCAGTACCGAGGGGAGAGCACACAAGGGTTTTGAAGCTTTCTTT.

DNA for the CDR3: TGTGCCAGCAGTTCGAACAGGGGTTCAGCTAAGCAGCCCCAGCATTTT. Translating gives CASSSNRGSAKQPQHF. The chain uses TRBV28 and TRBJ1-5; TRBD1 matches at 7 bases. CDR1 and CDR2 from the germline V gene are MDHEN and SYDVKM. The CDR3 runs 16 residues. The V and J ends lost 4 bases and 7 bases, in that order; junction bases with no gene match: 13.

The chain is built from TRBV7-3 and TRBJ2-1; D is unresolved. The CDR3 totals 12 residues. Trimming took 2 bases from V and 9 from J, leaving 8 bases between them. Germline CDR1 is SGHTA and CDR2 is FQGTGA. CDR3 sequence: CASSLAGGEQFF. For the CDR3, the DNA is TGTGCCAGCAGCTTAGCCGGCGGTGAGCAGTTCTTC.

The V and J genes are TRBV29-1 and TRBJ2-7; 8 bases fit TRBD2. Germline lookup yields CDR1 SQVTM and CDR2 ANQGSEA. V trimming: 6 bases; J trimming: 4 bases; junction bases outside the gene matches: 8. The CDR3 covers 13 residues. The CDR3 reads CSVGVASGYEQYF. The CDR3 DNA follows: TGCAGCGTCGGGGTGGCTAGCGGGTACGAGCAGTACTTC.

This sequence joins TRBV4-1 and TRBJ2-1; D is possibly TRBD2 (5 bases). Germline loops: CDR1 MGHRA, CDR2 YSYEKL. The V and J ends lost 1 base and 8 bases respectively, with 9 bases between them. This CDR3 region has 13 residues. The CDR3 DNA sequence: TGCGCCAGCAGCCAAGGGGAGTTCTATGAGCAGTTCTTC. It yields the protein CASSQGEFYEQFF.

The rearrangement links TRBV28 to TRBJ2-7, with 8 bases lining up with TRBD1. This CDR3 is built from 15 residues. Germline CDR1 is MDHEN and CDR2 is SYDVKM. V was clipped by 2 bases and J by 4 bases; unmatched bases: 7. DNA of the CDR3: TGTGCCAGCAGTTTACAGGGGGCCCCACTATACGAGCAGTACTTC. Protein sequence: CASSLQGAPLYEQYF.

This chain connects TRBV5-5 to TRBJ1-1; TRBD1 aligns across 10 bases. Germline V gene sequence: CDR1 SGHKS, CDR2 YYEKEE (reference sequence). V was pared by 5 bases and J by 3 bases, with 13 bases of the junction left unmatched. The CDR3 covers 17 residues. This CDR3 reads CASRYTGTGVGYTEAFF. The CDR3 DNA reads as TGTGCCAGCAGGTACACCGGGACAGGGGTCGGGTACACTGAAGCTTTCTTT.